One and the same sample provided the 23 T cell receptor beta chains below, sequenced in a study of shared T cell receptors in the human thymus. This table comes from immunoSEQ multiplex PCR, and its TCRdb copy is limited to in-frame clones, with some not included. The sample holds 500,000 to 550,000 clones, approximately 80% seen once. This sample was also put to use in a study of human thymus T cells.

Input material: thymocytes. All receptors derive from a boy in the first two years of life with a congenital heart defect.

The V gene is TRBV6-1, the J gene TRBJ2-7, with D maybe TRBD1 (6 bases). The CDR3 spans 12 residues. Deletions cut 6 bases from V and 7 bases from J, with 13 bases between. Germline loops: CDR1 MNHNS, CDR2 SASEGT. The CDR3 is CASRDSLGEQYF. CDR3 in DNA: TGTGCCAGCAGGGACAGTCTGGGGGAGCAGTACTTC.

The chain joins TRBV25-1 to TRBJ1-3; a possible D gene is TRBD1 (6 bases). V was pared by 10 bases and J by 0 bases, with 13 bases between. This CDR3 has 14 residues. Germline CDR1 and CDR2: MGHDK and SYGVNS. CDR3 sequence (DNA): TGTGCCACCGGGGGGCAGTCCTCTGGAAACACCATATATTTT. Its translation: CATGGQSSGNTIYF.

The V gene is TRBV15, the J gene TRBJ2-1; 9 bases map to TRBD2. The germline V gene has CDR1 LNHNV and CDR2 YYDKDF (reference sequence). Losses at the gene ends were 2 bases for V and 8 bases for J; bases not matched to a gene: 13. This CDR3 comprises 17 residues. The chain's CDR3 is CATSRPRESSGIHEQFF. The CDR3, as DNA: TGTGCCACCAGCAGACCAAGGGAATCTAGCGGGATCCATGAGCAGTTCTTC.

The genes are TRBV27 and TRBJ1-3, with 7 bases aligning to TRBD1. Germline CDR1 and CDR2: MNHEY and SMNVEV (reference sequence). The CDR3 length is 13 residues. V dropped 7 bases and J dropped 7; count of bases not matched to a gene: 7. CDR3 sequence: CASKEGATNTIYF. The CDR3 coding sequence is TGTGCCAGCAAGGAGGGGGCGACGAACACCATATATTTT.

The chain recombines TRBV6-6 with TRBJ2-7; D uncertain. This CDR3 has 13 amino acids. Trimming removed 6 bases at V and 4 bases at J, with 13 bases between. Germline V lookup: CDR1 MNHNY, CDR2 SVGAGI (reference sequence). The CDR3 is CASRLRPFYEQYF. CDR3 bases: TGTGCCAGCAGACTCCGTCCGTTTTACGAGCAGTACTTC.

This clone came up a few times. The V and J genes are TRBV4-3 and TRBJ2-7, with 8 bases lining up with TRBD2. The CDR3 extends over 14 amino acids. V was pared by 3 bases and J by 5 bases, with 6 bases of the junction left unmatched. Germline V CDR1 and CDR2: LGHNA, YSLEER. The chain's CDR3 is CASSQERENHEQYF. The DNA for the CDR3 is TGCGCCAGCAGCCAGGAGCGGGAGAACCACGAGCAGTACTTC.

The CDR3 sequence: CASGAGANYGYTF. DNA of the CDR3: TGTGCCAGCGGGGCAGGGGCTAACTATGGCTACACCTTC. The chain recombines TRBV2 with TRBJ1-2, with a weak D call TRBD1 (6 bases). The CDR3 contains 13 residues. With 8 bases removed from V and 0 bases from J, the gap between germline ends came to 10 bases. Germline assignment: CDR1 SNHLY and CDR2 FYNNEI.

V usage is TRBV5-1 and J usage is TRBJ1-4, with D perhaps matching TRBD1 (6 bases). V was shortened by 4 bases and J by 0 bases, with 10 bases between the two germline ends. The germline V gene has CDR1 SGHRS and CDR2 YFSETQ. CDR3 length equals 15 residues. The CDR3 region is CASSIQGATNEKLFF. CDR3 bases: TGCGCCAGCAGCATACAGGGAGCAACTAATGAAAAACTGTTTTTT.

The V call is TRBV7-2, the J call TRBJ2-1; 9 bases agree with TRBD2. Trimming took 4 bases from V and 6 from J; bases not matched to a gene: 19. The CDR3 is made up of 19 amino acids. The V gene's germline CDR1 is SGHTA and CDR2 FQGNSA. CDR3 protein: CASSSPGLAKWSFGNEQFF. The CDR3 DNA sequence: TGTGCCAGCAGCTCGCCGGGACTAGCCAAATGGAGTTTTGGCAATGAGCAGTTCTTC.

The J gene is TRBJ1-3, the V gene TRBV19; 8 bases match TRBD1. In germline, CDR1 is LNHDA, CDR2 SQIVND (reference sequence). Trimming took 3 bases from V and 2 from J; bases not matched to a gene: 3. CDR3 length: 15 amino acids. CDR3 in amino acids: CASSIRTGTGNTIYF. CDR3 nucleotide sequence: TGTGCCAGTAGTATCCGGACAGGGACTGGAAACACCATATATTTT.

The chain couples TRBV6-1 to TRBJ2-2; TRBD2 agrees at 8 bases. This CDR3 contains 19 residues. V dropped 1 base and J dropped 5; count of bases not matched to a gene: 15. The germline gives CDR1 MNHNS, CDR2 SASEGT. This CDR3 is CASSEGFPPSGSDTGELFF. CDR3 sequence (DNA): TGTGCCAGCAGTGAAGGTTTCCCCCCGAGCGGGAGTGATACCGGGGAGCTGTTTTTT.

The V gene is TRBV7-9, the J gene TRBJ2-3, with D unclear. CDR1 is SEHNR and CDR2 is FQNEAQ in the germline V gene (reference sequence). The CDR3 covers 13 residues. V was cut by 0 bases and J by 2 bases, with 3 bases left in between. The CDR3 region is CASSLAFTDTQYF. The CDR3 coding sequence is TGTGCCAGCAGCTTAGCCTTCACAGATACGCAGTATTTT.

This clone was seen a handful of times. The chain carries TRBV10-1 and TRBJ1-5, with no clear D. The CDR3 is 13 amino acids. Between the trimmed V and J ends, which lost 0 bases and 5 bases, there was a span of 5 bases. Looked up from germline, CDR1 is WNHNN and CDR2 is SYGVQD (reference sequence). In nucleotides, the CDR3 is TGCGCCAGCAGTGAGTCGCGGGATCAGCCCCAGCATTTT. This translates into CASSESRDQPQHF.

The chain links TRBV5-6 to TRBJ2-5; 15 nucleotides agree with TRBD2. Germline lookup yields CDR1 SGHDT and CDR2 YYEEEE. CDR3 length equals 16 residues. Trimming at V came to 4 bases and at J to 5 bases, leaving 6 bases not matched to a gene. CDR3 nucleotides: TGTGCCAGCAGCCCCGGACTAGCGGGAGGGGGGGAGACCCAGTACTTC. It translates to CASSPGLAGGGETQYF. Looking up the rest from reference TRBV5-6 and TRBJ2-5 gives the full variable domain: DAGVTQSPTHLIKTRGQQVTLRCSPKSGHDTVSWYQQALGQGPQFIFQYYEEEERQRGNFPDRFSGHQFPNYSSELNVNALLLGDSALYLCASSPGLAGGGETQYFGPGTRLLVL.

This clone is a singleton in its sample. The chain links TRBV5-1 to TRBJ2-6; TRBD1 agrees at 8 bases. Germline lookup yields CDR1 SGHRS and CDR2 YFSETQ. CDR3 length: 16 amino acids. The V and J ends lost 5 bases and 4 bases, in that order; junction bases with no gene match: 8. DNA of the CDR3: TGCGCCAGCAGTGTGACAGGGGCTCACGGGGCCAACGTCCTGACTTTC. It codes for CASSVTGAHGANVLTF.

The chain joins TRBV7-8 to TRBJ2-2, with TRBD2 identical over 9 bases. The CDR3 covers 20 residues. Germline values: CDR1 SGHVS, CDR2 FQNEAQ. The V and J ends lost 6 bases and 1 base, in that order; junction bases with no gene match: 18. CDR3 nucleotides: TGTGCCAGCAGTTATTACTACCCCCGGACTAGCGCTATGAACACCGGGGAGCTGTTTTTT. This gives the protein CASSYYYPRTSAMNTGELFF. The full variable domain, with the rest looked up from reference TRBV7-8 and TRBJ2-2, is GAGVSQSPRYKVAKRGQDVALRCDPISGHVSLFWYQQALGQGPEFLTYFQNEAQLDKSGLPSDRFFAERPEGSVSTLKIQRTQQEDSAVYLCASSYYYPRTSAMNTGELFFGEGSRLTVL.

The CDR3 reads CASSLEGSGRPEQFF. The CDR3 bases are TGTGCCAGCAGCTTAGAAGGTAGCGGGAGACCTGAGCAGTTCTTC. The chain links TRBV11-2 to TRBJ2-1, with TRBD2 matching over 9 bases. Germline V gives CDR1 SGHAT, CDR2 FQNNGV. V shed 0 bases, J shed 9 bases, and the junction held 6 bases outside the gene matches. CDR3 length: 15 residues.

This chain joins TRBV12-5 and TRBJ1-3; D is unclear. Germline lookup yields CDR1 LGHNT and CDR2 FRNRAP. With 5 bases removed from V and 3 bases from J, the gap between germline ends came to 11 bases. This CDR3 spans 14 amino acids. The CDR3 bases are TGTGCTAGTGGTCGGTCGTCGGGTGGAAACACCATATATTTT. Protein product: CASGRSSGGNTIYF.

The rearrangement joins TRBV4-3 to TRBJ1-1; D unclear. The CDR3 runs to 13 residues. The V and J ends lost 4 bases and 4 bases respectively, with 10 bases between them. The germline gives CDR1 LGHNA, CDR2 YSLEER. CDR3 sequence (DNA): TGCGCCAGCAGCCGCGGGATGGGCACTGAAGCTTTCTTT. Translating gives CASSRGMGTEAFF.

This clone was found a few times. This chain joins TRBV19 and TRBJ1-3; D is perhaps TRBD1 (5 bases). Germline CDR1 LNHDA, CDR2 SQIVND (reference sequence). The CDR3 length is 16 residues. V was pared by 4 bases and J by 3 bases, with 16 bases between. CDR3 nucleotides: TGTGCCAGTAGTACGACAAAGGGGCAATTTGGAAACACCATATATTTT. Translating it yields CASSTTKGQFGNTIYF.

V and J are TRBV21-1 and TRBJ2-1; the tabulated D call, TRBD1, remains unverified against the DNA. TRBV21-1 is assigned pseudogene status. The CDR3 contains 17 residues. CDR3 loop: CASSKMGQGAVYNEQFF. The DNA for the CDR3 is TGTGCCAGCAGCAAAATGGGACAGGGGGCGGTATACAATGAGCAGTTCTTC.

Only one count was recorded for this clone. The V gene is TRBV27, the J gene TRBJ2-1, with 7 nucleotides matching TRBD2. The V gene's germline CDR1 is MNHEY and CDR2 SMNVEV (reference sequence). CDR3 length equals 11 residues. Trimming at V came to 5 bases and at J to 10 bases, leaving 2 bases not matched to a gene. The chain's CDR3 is CASSGREEQFF. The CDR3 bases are TGTGCCAGCAGTGGGAGGGAGGAGCAGTTCTTC.

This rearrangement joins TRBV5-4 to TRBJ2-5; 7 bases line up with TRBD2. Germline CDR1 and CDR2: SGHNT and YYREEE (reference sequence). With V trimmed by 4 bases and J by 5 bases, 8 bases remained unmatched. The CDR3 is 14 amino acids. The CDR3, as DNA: TGTGCCAGCAGCGTATGGACTAGAAGGGAGACCCAGTACTTC. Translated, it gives CASSVWTRRETQYF.